The 20 T cell receptor beta chains below were found in one sample sequenced in a study of cytomegalovirus exposure and HLA in healthy donors. With 60 Vbeta and 13 Jbeta primers, the PCR was carried out. The data were produced by immunoSEQ multiplex PCR, yet TCRdb's version contains in-frame clones alone and is incomplete. Among about 110,000 clones listed, just under 70% were seen once. Sequences were obtained from PBMCs. The receptors were gathered from a woman aged 65 to 85 in good health and CMV-seropositive.

The chain carries TRBV30 and TRBJ1-2; maybe TRBD1 (6 bases). Germline values: CDR1 GTSNPN, CDR2 SVGIG (reference sequence). The CDR3 extends over 13 amino acids. The V end lost 5 bases, the J end lost 7 bases, and 17 bases lay between the germline ends. As DNA, the CDR3 is TGTGCCTGGGCAGGGGACGGGCTCCTTGGCTACACCTTC. This encodes CAWAGDGLLGYTF.

As regards this clone: Compared with germline, one end of the junction differs, possibly owing to a read error. Other DNA variants within this sample encode the same CDR3. The chain uses TRBV29-1 and TRBJ2-4; possible D gene TRBD1, 5 bases. The CDR3 loop spans 13 amino acids. Germline V lookup: CDR1 SQVTM, CDR2 ANQGSEA. The CDR3 sequence: CSVVNDRENIQYF. CDR3 bases: TGCAGTGTTGTGAATGACAGAGAAAACATTCAGTACTTC.

This clone has only one observation. The V and J genes are TRBV11-3 and TRBJ2-2, with 8 bases aligning to TRBD1. This CDR3 has 14 amino acids. The ends lost 5 bases at V and 6 bases at J; junction bases unmatched: 5. Germline CDR1 and CDR2: SGHNT and YENEEA. In DNA form, the CDR3 reads TGTGCCAGCAGCCCCTGGACAGGGTCCGGGGAGCTGTTTTTT. It specifies CASSPWTGSGELFF.

This clone appeared a few times. The chain couples TRBV7-2 to TRBJ2-5; 10 bases are shared with TRBD2. With V trimmed by 3 bases and J by 4 bases, 11 bases remained unmatched. CDR1 and CDR2 (germline): SGHTA, FQGNSA. The CDR3 length is 17 residues. Here the CDR3 reads CASSFSGAGGKAETQYF. In nucleotides, the CDR3 is TGTGCCAGCAGCTTCTCAGGAGCGGGGGGGAAAGCAGAGACCCAGTACTTC. Full variable domain (missing parts from reference TRBV7-2 and TRBJ2-5): GAGVSQSPSNKVTEKGKDVELRCDPISGHTALYWYRQSLGQGLEFLIYFQGNSAPDKSGLPSDRFSAERTGGSVSTLTIQRTQQEDSAVYLCASSFSGAGGKAETQYFGPGTRLLVL.

The rearrangement links TRBV10-3 to TRBJ1-4; 7 bases align to TRBD1. CDR3 length: 14 amino acids. Germline loops: CDR1 ENHRY, CDR2 SYGVKD. The ends lost 0 bases at V and 8 bases at J; junction bases unmatched: 3. The CDR3 DNA sequence: TGTGCCATCAGTGAGTCCCTACAGGGGGAAAAACTGTTTTTT. Translating gives CAISESLQGEKLFF.

The CDR3, as DNA: TGTGCCAGCTGCCCCGACAGAAATAATTCACCCCTCCACTTT. Its translation is CASCPDRNNSPLHF. The chain joins TRBV27 to TRBJ1-6; a weak D match, TRBD1 (5 bases). CDR1 is MNHEY, CDR2 SMNVEV, per germline (reference sequence). This CDR3 has 14 amino acids. V lost 8 bases and J 5 bases, leaving 13 bases between the germline ends.

This clone was observed a few times. For the CDR3, the DNA is TGTGCCAGCACACGGGGGGCAAACTATGGCTACACCTTC. Residues: CASTRGANYGYTF. The chain carries TRBV6-5 and TRBJ1-2, with D possibly matching TRBD1 (6 bases). The CDR3 consists of 13 residues. Germline lookup yields CDR1 MNHEY and CDR2 SVGAGI. The V end was cut by 7 bases, the J end by 2 bases, with 11 bases between.

The CDR3 is CAWSVLPRGHNSPLHF. In DNA form, the CDR3 reads TGTGCCTGGAGTGTACTACCCAGGGGACATAATTCACCCCTCCACTTT. The chain has TRBV30 and TRBJ1-6, with D perhaps TRBD1 (6 bases). Trimming took off 0 bases at V and 5 bases at J, with 14 bases between the two ends. Germline V gives CDR1 GTSNPN, CDR2 SVGIG (reference sequence). The CDR3 covers 16 residues.

The rearrangement joins TRBV11-2 to TRBJ2-1; possible D gene TRBD2, 6 bases. V was shortened by 5 bases and J by 10 bases, with 21 bases between the two germline ends. Looked up from germline, CDR1 is SGHAT and CDR2 is FQNNGV. This CDR3 contains 15 residues. The CDR3 here is CASSADGSSLSEQFF. For the CDR3, the DNA is TGTGCCAGCAGCGCCGACGGGAGTAGTCTCTCCGAGCAGTTCTTC.

The rearrangement links TRBV2 to TRBJ1-1; D possibly corresponds to TRBD1 (5 bases). V lost 0 bases and J 11 bases, leaving 13 bases between the germline ends. Germline assignment: CDR1 SNHLY and CDR2 FYNNEI. The CDR3 loop spans 13 amino acids. CDR3 nucleotide sequence: TGTGCCAGCAGTGAAGCGCTTCAGGGAAAGGCTTTCTTT. Residues: CASSEALQGKAFF.

The chain carries TRBV11-2 and TRBJ2-5; the match to TRBD1 covers 8 bases. The CDR3 loop spans 12 amino acids. Germline CDR1 SGHAT, CDR2 FQNNGV. With V trimmed by 4 bases and J by 11 bases, 6 bases remained unmatched. The CDR3 coding sequence is TGTGCCAGCAGCTGGACAGGGAATGAGCAGTACTTC. Protein sequence: CASSWTGNEQYF. Combining the CDR3 with reference TRBV11-2 and TRBJ2-5 gives the whole variable domain EAGVAQSPRYKIIEKRQSVAFWCNPISGHATLYWYQQILGQGPKLLIQFQNNGVVDDSQLPKDRFSAERLKGVDSTLKIQPAKLEDSAVYLCASSWTGNEQYFGPGTRLLVL.

This sequence joins TRBV7-2 and TRBJ2-7; TRBD1 matches 8 bases. The CDR3 sequence is 16 residues long. The ends lost 5 bases at V and 3 bases at J; junction bases unmatched: 12. Germline V gene lookup returns CDR1 SGHTA and CDR2 FQGNSA. The CDR3 here is CASSIQGALSRYEQYF. CDR3 nucleotide sequence: TGTGCCAGCAGCATCCAGGGGGCGTTGAGTCGCTACGAGCAGTACTTC.

This clone was seen a handful of times. The chain is built from TRBV2 and TRBJ2-3; possible D gene TRBD1, 6 bases. The V end was cut by 6 bases, the J end by 2 bases, with 12 bases between. Germline V lookup: CDR1 SNHLY, CDR2 FYNNEI. The CDR3 covers 14 residues. The DNA of the CDR3 is TGTGCCAGCAGCCTCGAGGGGGTCACAGATACGCAGTATTTT. Its protein product is CASSLEGVTDTQYF.

The J gene is TRBJ1-5, the V gene TRBV4-1; D uncertain. Germline loops: CDR1 MGHRA, CDR2 YSYEKL. The CDR3 covers 16 residues. V was clipped by 3 bases and J by 0 bases, with 12 bases between them. CDR3 amino acids: CASSQPGTYSNQPQHF. DNA of the CDR3: TGCGCCAGCAGCCAGCCGGGAACTTATAGCAATCAGCCCCAGCATTTT.

V gene TRBV7-9 combines with J gene TRBJ1-4; the D is unclear. This CDR3 contains 14 residues. Germline CDR1 reads SEHNR; CDR2 reads FQNEAQ (reference sequence). The V gene lost 3 bases and the J gene lost 0 bases, with 5 bases spanning the gap. The CDR3 is CASSFQSTNEKLFF. The CDR3 DNA follows: TGTGCCAGCAGCTTTCAGTCAACTAATGAAAAACTGTTTTTT. Drawing the rest from reference TRBV7-9 and TRBJ1-4, the complete variable domain is DTGVSQNPRHKITKRGQNVTFRCDPISEHNRLYWYRQTLGQGPEFLTYFQNEAQLEKSRLLSDRFSAERPKGSFSTLEIQRTEQGDSAMYLCASSFQSTNEKLFFGSGTQLSVL.

DNA of the CDR3: TGTGCCAGTAGTATAGGACTAGCGAGGACCTACGAGCAGTACTTC. It is translated as CASSIGLARTYEQYF. The chain carries TRBV19 and TRBJ2-7; the match to TRBD2 covers 8 bases. After removal of 1 base from V and 2 bases from J, the junction contained 4 bases not matched to a gene. In germline, CDR1 is LNHDA, CDR2 SQIVND (reference sequence). CDR3 length: 15 residues.

The chain employs TRBV18 and TRBJ2-5; 13 bases match TRBD2. The germline V gene encodes CDR1 KGHSH and CDR2 LQKENI. The CDR3 consists of 16 residues. J was trimmed by 3 bases and V by 7 bases; bases with no gene match: 8. CDR3 DNA sequence: TGTGCCAGCTTAACTCCGGGACTAGCGGGGAAAGAGACCCAGTACTTC. Its translation: CASLTPGLAGKETQYF.

The chain is built from TRBV30 and TRBJ2-5; tentative D call: TRBD2 (7 bases). Deletions cut 4 bases from V and 2 bases from J, with 14 bases between. This CDR3 contains 14 residues. CDR1 is GTSNPN and CDR2 is SVGIG in the germline V gene (reference sequence). CDR3 sequence (DNA): TGTGCCTGGACAATAGGGGGGGCTCAAGAGACCCAGTACTTC. It yields the protein CAWTIGGAQETQYF.

This rearrangement joins TRBV30 to TRBJ2-3; D remains unclear. Germline values: CDR1 GTSNPN, CDR2 SVGIG (reference sequence). Deletions cut 1 base from V and 0 bases from J, with 8 bases between. There are 14 residues in the CDR3. The DNA for the CDR3 is TGTGCCTGGAGTGCAGGTCCAAGCACAGATACGCAGTATTTT. Residues: CAWSAGPSTDTQYF.

V is TRBV29-1 and J is TRBJ2-7, with TRBD1 matching over 8 bases. After removal of 7 bases from V and 2 bases from J, the junction contained 4 bases not matched to a gene. The CDR3 extends over 12 amino acids. Germline V gives CDR1 SQVTM, CDR2 ANQGSEA. DNA of the CDR3: TGCAGCGCCCGACAGGGGCCCTACGAGCAGTACTTC. This encodes CSARQGPYEQYF.